This T cell receptor beta chain was identified during a study of identical twins. Study-level findings and limits: The analysis was cross-sectional rather than longitudinal within donors. There were fewer insertions in abundant cord blood beta clonotypes, but memory repertoires showed no such pattern. Researchers reported excess low generation probability among twin-shared out-of-frame alpha sequences.

Germline V CDR1 and CDR2: ENHRY, SYGVKD. This CDR3 region has 17 residues. Trimming left V 3 bases short and J 4 bases short, with 18 bases between. At least ten counts were recorded for this clonotype. What it recognizes is unknown. TCRdb re-called the 5' RACE reads with MiXCR, one entry per CDR3 protein. In the table there are 200,000 to 250,000 distinct CDR3 sequences, around 6.5% of which are singletons. The data also belong to a second study, concerning T cells expressing NK-cell markers. That paper states: T cells sorted in several experiments were restricted to alpha-beta TCR T cells by an anti-gamma-delta TCR antibody.

This clonotype was obtained from a woman aged 18-30 years in good health. This chain links TRBV10-3 with TRBJ1-4; a weak D match, TRBD1 (6 bases). Sequenced material: CD8+ T cells sorted from blood. Here the CDR3 reads CAISDSVVGQINEKLFF. The CDR3 nucleotides read TGTGCCATCAGTGACTCGGTAGTTGGACAGATTAATGAAAAACTGTTTTTT.